The sample holds a few counts of the clone carrying this T cell receptor beta chain. The antigen remains undetermined. This CDR3 has 15 residues. V shed 1 base and J shed 5 bases, with 16 bases lying between them. CDR1 is SGHNT, CDR2 YYREEE, per germline (reference sequence). TCRdb reanalysed the PCR reads using MiXCR and keeps one entry per CDR3 protein. The sample lists roughly 90,000 distinct CDR3 sequences, more than 20% occurring once. This sample was included in a study of molecular identifiers for immune sequencing clone quantification. Regarding the study as a whole: Clones above 20 RNA copies contained over 97% of effector molecules and under 1% of naive molecules. Highly expanded clone sizes could be underestimated by identical TCR molecules sharing a barcode.

Sorting recovered naive CD8 T cells on a CD8+CD4-CCR7+CD45RA+ profile. This clonotype was sampled from a human donor in good health. Some libraries in this study had Jurkat cell RNA spiked in. Sequenced sample: naive CD8+ T cells from blood, with Jurkat cell RNA spiked in. Subset given: FACS-sorted CD8+CD4-CCR7+CD45RA+ naive T cells. This sequence joins TRBV5-4 and TRBJ2-7; tentative D call: TRBD1 (7 bases). The CDR3 region is CASSLFQGGPNEQYF. The CDR3 DNA follows: TGTGCCAGCAGCTTGTTTCAGGGGGGTCCTAACGAGCAGTACTTC.